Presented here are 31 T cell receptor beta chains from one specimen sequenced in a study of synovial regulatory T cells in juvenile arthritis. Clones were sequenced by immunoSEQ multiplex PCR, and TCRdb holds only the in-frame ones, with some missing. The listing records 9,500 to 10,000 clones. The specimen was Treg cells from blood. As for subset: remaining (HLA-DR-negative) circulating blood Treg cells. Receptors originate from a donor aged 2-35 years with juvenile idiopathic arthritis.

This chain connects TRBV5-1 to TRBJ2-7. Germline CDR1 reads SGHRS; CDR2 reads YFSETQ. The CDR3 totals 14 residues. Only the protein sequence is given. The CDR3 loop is CASSFWGSQDEQYF.

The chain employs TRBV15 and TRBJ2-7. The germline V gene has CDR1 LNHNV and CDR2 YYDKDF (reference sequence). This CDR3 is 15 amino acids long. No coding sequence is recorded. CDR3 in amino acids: CATSRDVGSSYEQYF.

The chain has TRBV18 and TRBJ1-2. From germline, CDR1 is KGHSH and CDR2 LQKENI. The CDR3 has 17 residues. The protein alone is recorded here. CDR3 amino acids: CASSSTGTPLVNYGYTF.

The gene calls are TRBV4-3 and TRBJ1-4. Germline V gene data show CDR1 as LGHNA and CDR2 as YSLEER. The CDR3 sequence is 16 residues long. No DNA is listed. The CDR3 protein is CASSQDGRGRSEKLFF.

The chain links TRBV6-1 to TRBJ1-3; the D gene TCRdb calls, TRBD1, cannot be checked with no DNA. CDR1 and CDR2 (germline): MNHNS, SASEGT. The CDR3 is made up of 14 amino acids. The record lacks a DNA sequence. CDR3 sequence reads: CASRETGFLNTIYF.

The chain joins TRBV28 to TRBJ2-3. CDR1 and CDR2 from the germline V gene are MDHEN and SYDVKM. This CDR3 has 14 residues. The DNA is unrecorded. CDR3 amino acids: CASSKISSTDTQYF.

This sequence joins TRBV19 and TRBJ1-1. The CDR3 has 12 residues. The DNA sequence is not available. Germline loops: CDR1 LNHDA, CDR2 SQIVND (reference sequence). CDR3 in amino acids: CASSIRDTEAFF.

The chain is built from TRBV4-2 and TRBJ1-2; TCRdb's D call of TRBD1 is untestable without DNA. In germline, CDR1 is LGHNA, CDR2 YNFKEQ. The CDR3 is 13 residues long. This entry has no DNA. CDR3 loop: CASSQPTTGAHTF.

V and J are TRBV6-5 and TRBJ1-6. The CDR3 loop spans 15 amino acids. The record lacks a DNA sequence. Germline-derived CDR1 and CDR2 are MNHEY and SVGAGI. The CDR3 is CASSYTSSYNSPLHF.

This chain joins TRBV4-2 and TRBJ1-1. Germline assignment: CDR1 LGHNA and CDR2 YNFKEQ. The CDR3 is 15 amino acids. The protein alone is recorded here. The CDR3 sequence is CASSQRFEGRTEAFF.

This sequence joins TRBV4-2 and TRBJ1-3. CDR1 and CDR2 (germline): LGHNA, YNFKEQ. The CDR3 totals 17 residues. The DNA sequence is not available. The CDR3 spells CASSQLLQGLPGNTIYF.

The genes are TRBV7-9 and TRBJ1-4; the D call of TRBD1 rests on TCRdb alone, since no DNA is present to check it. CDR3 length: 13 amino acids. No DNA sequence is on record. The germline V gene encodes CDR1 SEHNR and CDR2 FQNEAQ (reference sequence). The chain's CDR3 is CASSFRGEEKLFF.

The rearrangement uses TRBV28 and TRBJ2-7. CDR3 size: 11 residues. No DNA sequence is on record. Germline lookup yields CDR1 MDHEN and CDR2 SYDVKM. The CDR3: CASRTLFKQYF.

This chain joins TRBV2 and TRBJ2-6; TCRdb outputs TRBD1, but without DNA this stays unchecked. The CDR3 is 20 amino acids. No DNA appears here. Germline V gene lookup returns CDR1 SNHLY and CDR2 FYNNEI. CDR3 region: CASSENRQAPSSSGANVLTF.

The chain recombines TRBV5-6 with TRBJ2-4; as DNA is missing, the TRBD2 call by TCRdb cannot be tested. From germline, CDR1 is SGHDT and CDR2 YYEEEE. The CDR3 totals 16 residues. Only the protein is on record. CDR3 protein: CASSLARGGVQNIQYF.

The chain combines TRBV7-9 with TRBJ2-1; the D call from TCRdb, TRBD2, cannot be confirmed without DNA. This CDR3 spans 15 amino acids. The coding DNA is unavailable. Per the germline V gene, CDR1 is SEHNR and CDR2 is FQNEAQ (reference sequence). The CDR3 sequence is CASSLLAGGRSEQFF.

This CDR3 reads CASSQVAGGGKLFF. The V and J genes are TRBV4-3 and TRBJ1-4. This CDR3 spans 14 amino acids. The record lacks a DNA sequence. Germline loops: CDR1 LGHNA, CDR2 YSLEER.

The CDR3 reads CASSAWGGSSGNTIYF. The chain has TRBV2 and TRBJ1-3. The CDR3 runs 16 residues. The nucleotide record is missing. From germline, CDR1 is SNHLY and CDR2 FYNNEI.

The CDR3: CASSPTGGNQPQHF. V usage is TRBV5-1 and J usage is TRBJ1-5. The V gene's germline CDR1 is SGHRS and CDR2 YFSETQ. The CDR3 length is 14 residues. The coding DNA is unavailable.

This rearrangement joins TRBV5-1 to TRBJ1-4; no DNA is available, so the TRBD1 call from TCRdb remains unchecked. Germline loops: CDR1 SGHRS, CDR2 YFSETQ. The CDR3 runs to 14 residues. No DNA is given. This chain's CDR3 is CASSLVQSNEKLFF.

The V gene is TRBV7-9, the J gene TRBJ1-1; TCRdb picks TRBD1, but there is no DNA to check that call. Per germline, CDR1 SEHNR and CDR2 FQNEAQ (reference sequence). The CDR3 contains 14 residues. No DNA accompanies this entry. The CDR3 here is CASSLLVTGPMTFF. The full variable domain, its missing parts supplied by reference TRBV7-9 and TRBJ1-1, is DTGVSQNPRHKITKRGQNVTFRCDPISEHNRLYWYRQTLGQGPEFLTYFQNEAQLEKSRLLSDRFSAERPKGSFSTLEIQRTEQGDSAMYLCASSLLVTGPMTFFGQGTRLTVV.

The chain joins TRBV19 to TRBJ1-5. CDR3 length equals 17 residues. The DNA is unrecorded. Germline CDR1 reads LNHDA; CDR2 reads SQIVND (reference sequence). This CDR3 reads CASSIGEWGTVGQPQHF.

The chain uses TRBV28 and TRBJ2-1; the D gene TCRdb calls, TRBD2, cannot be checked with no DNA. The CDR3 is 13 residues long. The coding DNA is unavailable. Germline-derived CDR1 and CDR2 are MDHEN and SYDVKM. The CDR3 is CASTLGRDYEQFF.

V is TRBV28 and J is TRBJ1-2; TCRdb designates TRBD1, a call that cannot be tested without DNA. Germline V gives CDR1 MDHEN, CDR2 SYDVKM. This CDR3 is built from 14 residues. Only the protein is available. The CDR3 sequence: CASSPGQIRNGYTF.

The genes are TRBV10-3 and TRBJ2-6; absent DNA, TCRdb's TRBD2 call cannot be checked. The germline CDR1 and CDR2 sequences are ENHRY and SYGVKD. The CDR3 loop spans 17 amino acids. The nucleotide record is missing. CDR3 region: CAISESGRGSGANVLTF.

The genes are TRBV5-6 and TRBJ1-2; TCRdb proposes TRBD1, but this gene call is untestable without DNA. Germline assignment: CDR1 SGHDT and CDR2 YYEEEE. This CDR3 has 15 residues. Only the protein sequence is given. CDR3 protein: CASSLWAGGARGYTF.

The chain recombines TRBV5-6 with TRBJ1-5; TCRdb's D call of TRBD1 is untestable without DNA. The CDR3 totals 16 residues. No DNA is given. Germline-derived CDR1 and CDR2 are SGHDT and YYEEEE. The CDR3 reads CASSLYGSQGNQPQHF.

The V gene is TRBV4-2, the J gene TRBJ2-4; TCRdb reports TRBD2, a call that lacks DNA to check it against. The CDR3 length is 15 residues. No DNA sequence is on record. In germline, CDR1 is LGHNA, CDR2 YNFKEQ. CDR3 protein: CASSFLEGGRNIQYF.

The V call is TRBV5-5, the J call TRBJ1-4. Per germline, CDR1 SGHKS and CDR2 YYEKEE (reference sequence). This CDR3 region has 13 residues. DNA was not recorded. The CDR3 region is CASSLLGPEKLFF.

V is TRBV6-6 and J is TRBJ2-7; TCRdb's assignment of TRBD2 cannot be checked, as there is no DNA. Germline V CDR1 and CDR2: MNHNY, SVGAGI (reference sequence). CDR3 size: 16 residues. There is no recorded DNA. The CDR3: CASSSARGGDSYEQYF.

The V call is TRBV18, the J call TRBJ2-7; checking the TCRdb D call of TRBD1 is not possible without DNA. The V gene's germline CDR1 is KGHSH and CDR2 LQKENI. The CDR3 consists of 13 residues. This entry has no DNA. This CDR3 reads CASSPTGGYEQYF.